This T cell receptor (beta chain) is from a study of T cell responses to AZD1222 COVID-19 vaccine. Turning to the study itself: Second-dose intervals near 4 or 12 weeks were combined. General study points: In a largely white British group with more females than males, clonal diversity was possibly underestimated.

Germline V CDR1 and CDR2: SEHNR, FQNEAQ (reference sequence). The CDR3 covers 15 residues. Trimming cost V 4 bases and J 5 bases; bases outside gene matches: 9. Remarks on this clone: What it recognizes is unknown.

The method was immunoSEQ multiplex PCR; TCRdb's version includes in-frame clones alone and lacks a portion of them. Of tens of thousands of clones in the sample, roughly four fifths were seen once. The rearrangement links TRBV7-9 to TRBJ2-7, with 9 bases identical to TRBD1. The sample was peripheral blood, taken on day 0 of AZD1222 vaccination. The clonotype was recovered from an adult in good health. CDR3 loop: CASSSDRGKEDEQYF. The CDR3 DNA is TGTGCCAGCAGCTCCGACAGGGGGAAGGAGGACGAGCAGTACTTC.